This TCR beta chain was sequenced during a study of siplizumab effects on memory and regulatory T cells. Whole-study results and caveats: Where siplizumab was present, mappable alloreactive CD4+ clones averaged about 65% Treg-derived, compared with around 27% in controls. The suppressive capacity of proliferating Tregs from siplizumab cultures remained unconfirmed. Poor capture below about 10^-5 frequency left most alloreactive clones unmapped to unstimulated subsets.

Note on this clone: The antigen remains undetermined.

The CDR3 runs to 16 residues. V was shortened by 2 bases and J by 7 bases, with 18 bases between the two germline ends. Germline V gene data show CDR1 as SGHDN and CDR2 as FVKESK. Per sample, the assay covered some 10^5 TCR templates. Some clones are missing from TCRdb's copy, which holds only in-frame ones; the method was immunoSEQ multiplex PCR. This table has 100,000 or so clones, 94% appearing once. This clonotype originated in a human donor in good health. V usage is TRBV14 and J usage is TRBJ2-1, with D possibly matching TRBD2 (6 bases). Source material: Tregs sorted from blood. The CDR3 DNA sequence: TGTGCCAGCAGCCAAACCACAGGAGGGCCGAGGAATGAGCAGTTCTTC. Amino acids: CASSQTTGGPRNEQFF.